This TCR beta chain was recorded in a study of T cells in narcolepsy (dated by TCRdb to the late 2010s). A note on the overall study: Healthy control donors were enrolled in the study alongside patients who had narcolepsy type 1 or type 2 (NT1, NT2). The study used TCR Vbeta sequencing to track clonotypes in blood and CSF while looking for autoreactive T cells in narcolepsy patients that target self-antigens of hypocretin neurons (hypocretin, TRIB2).

The research as a whole found: According to the report, autoreactive clonotypes were detected serially in the blood of the same patients and of different patients, but not in healthy controls. No sequences matching autoreactive T cell clones were contained in some blood memory CD4+ repertoires from patients and controls. Numbers of sequenced blood memory CD4+ clonotypes were comparable, averaging about 40,000 in patients and about 33,000 in controls. HCRT-specific and TRIB2-specific autoreactive clonotypes were highlighted in plots that compared CD4+ T cell clonotypes in CSF versus blood from the same patient.

V gives up 3 bases and J gives up 8 bases, and the segment between their germline ends measures 5 bases. CDR1 and CDR2, looked up from the germline V gene, are SGHVS and FNYEAQ. The CDR3 runs 12 amino acids, cysteine and phenylalanine included. Left in the record is the CDR3 DNA by itself, 36 bases read in frame from the first base. Comment on this clone: The target of this receptor is not known. No base quality values were provided; no much bigger clone lies one nucleotide off.

For TCR Vbeta sequencing, memory CD4+ T cells were sorted ex vivo from the peripheral blood of both healthy controls and narcolepsy patients. Libraries were made using the immunoSEQ multiplex PCR assay. Entries here come from immuneACCESS through TCRdb and include only in-frame sequences with V and J called. Some clones fail to appear in such tables; in the studies checked, an unresolved V gene covers under half of the shortfall, and the cause of the remainder is unknown. The sample profile shows 20,000 to 30,000 clones; roughly 62% of them were found once. The ten largest make up roughly 12% of the sample.

The receptor's source is a human donor in good health. The chain uses TRBV7-6 and TRBJ1-6; no D gene can be assigned with confidence. The sample comprised memory (CD45RA-) CD4+ T cells from blood. The intended sense of this specimen's cell subset or site label: memory T cells sorted ex vivo from peripheral blood. The CDR3 protein sequence reads: CASSFGDSPLHF. The DNA is as follows: TGTGCCAGCAGCTTCGGGGATTCACCCCTCCACTTT.